This TCR beta chain was captured in a study of blood T cell repertoires in COVID-19. About the research overall: Sites across the United States, Italy and Spain contributed samples from acute and convalescent COVID-19. PBMCs, B-cell-depleted T cells, or T cells were the source of the cDNA or gDNA that made up the material.

The repertoire was sequenced with immunoSEQ multiplex PCR; TCRdb's copy has only in-frame clones and lacks some. The data contain about 73,000 clones, approximately 92% of them singletons. The V gene end was trimmed by 5 bases and the J gene end by 0 bases; junction bases not matched to a gene: 4. There are 15 residues in the CDR3. Germline-derived CDR1 and CDR2 are SGHAT and FQNNGV. The source of this sequence is a man older than 75 with acute or convalescent COVID-19. This rearrangement joins TRBV11-2 to TRBJ1-1; 9 positions match TRBD1. Material: peripheral blood. CDR3 nucleotide sequence: TGTGCCAGCAGCACCACAGGGGGCATGAACACTGAAGCTTTCTTT. It yields the protein CASSTTGGMNTEAFF.